Presented here are 10 T cell receptor beta chains from one specimen sequenced in a study of tumor-infiltrating lymphocytes in primary liver carcinoma. Both blood RNA, taken from unsorted whole blood, and germline DNA were extracted. The researchers produced TCR beta cDNA from roughly 500 ng total RNA with a constant-region primer. Three rounds of nested multiplex PCR with slightly modified ARM-PCR produced TCR beta libraries. Rounds one and two of PCR, each of 10 cycles, were primed with TRBV1-TRBV30 forward primers and a C-beta reverse primer. TCRdb re-analysed the multiplex PCR reads in MiXCR, keeping a single row per CDR3 protein. This table holds 300,000 to 400,000 distinct CDR3 sequences, 65% found once. The sample comprised peripheral blood. Receptors originate from a middle-aged man with primary liver carcinoma and hepatitis B virus infection.

The J gene is TRBJ2-3, the V gene TRBV15; 9 bases are shared with TRBD1. The CDR3 spans 15 residues. V shed 4 bases and J 3 bases; nucleotides not matched to a gene: 5. Germline lookup yields CDR1 LNHNV and CDR2 YYDKDF (reference sequence). CDR3 nucleotide sequence: TGTGCCACCAGCACCACAGGGGGCGCGACAGATACGCAGTATTTT. It codes for CATSTTGGATDTQYF.

The rearrangement links TRBV7-9 to TRBJ2-3; D gene unclear. This CDR3 region has 11 residues. V lost 5 bases, J lost 3 bases, and 3 bases lay in between. CDR1 is SEHNR, CDR2 FQNEAQ, per germline (reference sequence). The CDR3 DNA reads TGTGCCAGCAGCAAGACAGATACGCAGTATTTT. This sequence encodes CASSKTDTQYF.

Concerning this clonotype itself: Just one base apart from a much larger clone, this may be a read error. V is TRBV4-3 and J is TRBJ1-6; D may be TRBD1 (6 bases). This CDR3 has 17 residues. Looked up from germline, CDR1 is LGHNA and CDR2 is YSLEER. CDR3 sequence: CASGQDQGRGRNSPLHF. The CDR3 DNA is TGCGCCAGCGGCCAAGATCAAGGGAGGGGGAGGAATTCACCCCTCCACTTT.

A word on this clonotype: Germline is not matched at one junction end, which may reflect a read error. The chain recombines TRBV10-3 with TRBJ1-1; TRBD1 might be the D (6 bases). Germline CDR1 ENHRY, CDR2 SYGVKD. The CDR3 contains 15 residues. This CDR3 is CAIGDPQGSGTEAFF. CDR3 DNA: TGTGCCATCGGTGACCCCCAGGGGTCGGGCACTGAAGCTTTCTTT.

Remarks on this clonotype: Possible read error: a much larger clone is one base away. The chain recombines TRBV5-4 with TRBJ2-2, with D possibly being TRBD2 (5 bases). The V and J ends lost 5 bases and 7 bases respectively, with 12 bases between them. The CDR3 totals 13 residues. The V gene's germline CDR1 is SGHNT and CDR2 YYREEE (reference sequence). CDR3 loop: CASRPPGGGELFF. In DNA, the CDR3 is TGTGCCAGCAGGCCACCCGGAGGCGGGGAGCTGTTTTTT.

This clonotype has just a few counts. This chain links TRBV4-3 with TRBJ2-7, with 8 bases fitting TRBD1. J gave up 4 bases and V 0 bases, and 14 bases lay outside the gene matches. CDR1 LGHNA and CDR2 YSLEER come from the germline V gene. The CDR3 covers 18 residues. The CDR3: CASSQEAPPQGAAYEQYF. The CDR3 DNA reads TGCGCCAGCAGCCAAGAGGCTCCGCCGCAGGGGGCGGCGTACGAGCAGTACTTC.

Concerning this clonotype: A much larger clone lies one base from this, so it may be a read error. The J gene is TRBJ2-7, the V gene TRBV4-1; 12 bases align to TRBD1. Germline CDR1 MGHRA, CDR2 YSYEKL. CDR3 length: 15 amino acids. In DNA, the CDR3 is TGCGCCAGCAGCCGACCGGGACAGGGGGCTGGGGAGCTGTACTTC. Amino acids: CASSRPGQGAGELYF.

The chain is built from TRBV5-1 and TRBJ2-7; 11 nucleotides line up with TRBD2. Losses at the gene ends were 5 bases for V and 0 bases for J; bases not matched to a gene: 19. The germline V gene encodes CDR1 SGHRS and CDR2 YFSETQ. CDR3 size: 20 residues. The CDR3 region is CASRPIGLAGGSSSSYEQYF. In nucleotides, the CDR3 is TGCGCCAGCAGACCCATTGGGCTAGCGGGAGGCTCCTCTAGCTCCTACGAGCAGTACTTC.

This clonotype was picked up many times. The chain recombines TRBV4-1 with TRBJ2-5; no clear D gene. V gave up 3 bases and J gave up 2 bases, with 7 bases separating them. The CDR3 loop spans 13 amino acids. Germline V gene data show CDR1 as MGHRA and CDR2 as YSYEKL. CDR3 DNA: TGCGCCAGCAGCCATGCTGGGCAAGAGACCCAGTACTTC. This encodes CASSHAGQETQYF.

V is TRBV30 and J is TRBJ2-2; D remains unclear. Germline CDR1 reads GTSNPN; CDR2 reads SVGIG (reference sequence). V gave up 1 base and J gave up 0 bases, with 3 bases separating them. The CDR3 loop spans 13 amino acids. This CDR3 reads CAWSEANTGELFF. CDR3 in DNA: TGTGCCTGGAGTGAGGCGAACACCGGGGAGCTGTTTTTT.